This TCR beta chain comes out of a study of blood T cell repertoires in COVID-19. Study details: COVID-19 samples from acute and convalescent phases originated in the United States, Italy and Spain.

Per the authors' pipeline: Reference gene primer amplification yielded estimated nucleated cell counts. Data came from immunoSEQ multiplex PCR; TCRdb stores just in-frame clones and leaves some out. Clonal size and the V and J genes are those of that table, whereas D and trimming came from the DNA. There are over 65,000 clones in the sample; about 90% occur only once, and roughly 4.4% lies in the top ten. Sequencing was carried out using peripheral blood. The sequence was collected from a man aged 50 or older with active COVID-19.

The CDR3 region is CAISRELEYSPLHF. CDR3 nucleotide sequence: TGTGCCATCAGCCGGGAACTGGAATATTCACCCCTCCACTTT. The chain recombines TRBV10-3 with TRBJ1-6; D is undetermined. The CDR3 has 14 residues. V dropped 6 bases and J dropped 8 bases, with 14 bases sitting between them. Per the germline V gene, CDR1 is ENHRY and CDR2 is SYGVKD.